The 23 T cell receptor beta chains listed next were all sequenced from one sample in a study of a mutant IDH1 vaccine in newly diagnosed glioma. The data were produced by immunoSEQ multiplex PCR, yet TCRdb's version contains in-frame clones alone and is incomplete. Here the sample spans about 68,000 clones, about four fifths being singletons. The time point here: baseline, week 1 (first vaccination visit). Treatment indicated: pre-vaccination baseline after standard-of-care therapy. Sequenced material: PBMCs, taken from a glioma patient treated with radiotherapy, temozolomide or both. The receptor source for this set is a man in his fifties or sixties with glioma.

This chain joins TRBV18 and TRBJ1-5; perhaps TRBD1 as D (6 bases). Germline V gene sequence: CDR1 KGHSH, CDR2 LQKENI. V lost 6 bases and J 5 bases, leaving 11 bases between the germline ends. The CDR3 is 13 residues long. The CDR3 protein is CASSQHRDQPQHF. In DNA form, the CDR3 reads TGTGCCAGCTCCCAACACAGGGATCAGCCCCAGCATTTT. Full variable domain (missing parts from reference TRBV18 and TRBJ1-5): NAGVMQNPRHLVRRRGQEARLRCSPMKGHSHVYWYRQLPEEGLKFMVYLQKENIIDESGMPKERFSAEFPKEGPSILRIQQVVRGDSAAYFCASSQHRDQPQHFGDGTRLSIL.

This chain joins TRBV11-3 and TRBJ2-2; D might be TRBD2 (6 bases). Germline loops: CDR1 SGHNT, CDR2 YENEEA. Trimming left V 1 base short and J 0 bases short, with 12 bases between. The CDR3 has 17 residues. The CDR3 nucleotides read TGTGCCAGCAGCTTAGGTCTGGGGGGTGCGAACACCGGGGAGCTGTTTTTT. Residues: CASSLGLGGANTGELFF.

This clone has more than one count but fewer than ten. The DNA for the CDR3 is TGCGCCAGCAGCCAAACACAGGGGTTCTATGGCTACACCTTC. It translates to CASSQTQGFYGYTF. The V and J genes are TRBV4-1 and TRBJ1-2; TRBD1 matches at 7 bases. V was pared by 2 bases and J by 4 bases, with 4 bases of the junction left unmatched. There are 14 residues in the CDR3. CDR1 and CDR2 (germline): MGHRA, YSYEKL.

The chain combines TRBV29-1 with TRBJ2-7, with 8 bases aligning to TRBD1. Per germline, CDR1 SQVTM and CDR2 ANQGSEA. Germline trimming cut 5 bases from V and 2 bases from J; bases unmatched to any gene: 8. This CDR3 has 14 residues. CDR3 residues: CSVYIRDRPYEQYF. In nucleotides, the CDR3 is TGCAGCGTTTATATCCGGGACAGGCCCTACGAGCAGTACTTC.

The chain combines TRBV10-3 with TRBJ1-1; 7 bases agree with TRBD1. The V segment lost 5 bases and the J segment 1 base; nucleotides outside the gene matches: 4. Germline V gives CDR1 ENHRY, CDR2 SYGVKD. The CDR3 consists of 14 residues. This CDR3 is CAISSTGANTEAFF. CDR3 DNA: TGTGCCATCAGTTCTACAGGGGCGAACACTGAAGCTTTCTTT.

The V call is TRBV5-6, the J call TRBJ1-2; a weak D match, TRBD1 (5 bases). Germline V gene data show CDR1 as SGHDT and CDR2 as YYEEEE. Between the trimmed V and J ends, which lost 4 bases and 4 bases, there was a span of 11 bases. This CDR3 has 13 residues. The CDR3 DNA is TGTGCCAGCAGCGGGACGGGTCTCTATGGCTACACCTTC. Amino acid sequence: CASSGTGLYGYTF.

The chain is built from TRBV2 and TRBJ2-3, with a possible D match to TRBD2 (6 bases). Germline V gene lookup returns CDR1 SNHLY and CDR2 FYNNEI. Trimming took off 8 bases at V and 3 bases at J, with 12 bases between the two ends. This CDR3 is 13 amino acids long. This CDR3 is CASFGLATDTQYF. CDR3 DNA: TGTGCCAGCTTCGGGCTAGCGACAGATACGCAGTATTTT.

This clone was recorded only once. The chain carries TRBV10-3 and TRBJ2-3; TRBD1 agrees at 12 bases. Per the germline V gene, CDR1 is ENHRY and CDR2 is SYGVKD. This CDR3 spans 17 amino acids. Trimming took 4 bases from V and 6 from J; bases not matched to a gene: 11. The CDR3 DNA reads TGTGCCATCAGTGGCTCCCCGGGACAGGGGGCAGAGGATACGCAGTATTTT. Encoded protein: CAISGSPGQGAEDTQYF.

This chain links TRBV5-1 with TRBJ1-1; D might be TRBD1 (6 bases). The CDR3 runs to 13 residues. Trimming shortened V by 1 base and J by 4 bases, and 8 bases separated the two germline ends. Germline values: CDR1 SGHRS, CDR2 YFSETQ. The CDR3 nucleotides are TGCGCCAGCAGCTTGCAGGGGAGCACTGAAGCTTTCTTT. Its protein product is CASSLQGSTEAFF.

The chain links TRBV5-1 to TRBJ2-2; TRBD2 aligns across 8 bases. Germline loops: CDR1 SGHRS, CDR2 YFSETQ. Losses at the gene ends were 2 bases for V and 1 base for J; bases not matched to a gene: 1. This CDR3 region has 15 residues. The CDR3 coding sequence is TGCGCCAGCAGCTTTACTAGCGGGAACACCGGGGAGCTGTTTTTT. Residues: CASSFTSGNTGELFF.

This clone was observed a handful of times. The chain is built from TRBV9 and TRBJ1-1, with unresolved D. The CDR3 extends over 13 amino acids. The V gene lost 0 bases and the J gene lost 5 bases, with 8 bases spanning the gap. Germline V gene sequence: CDR1 SGDLS, CDR2 YYNGEE. CDR3 DNA sequence: TGTGCCAGCAGCGTAGAGGGTTGGACTGAAGCTTTCTTT. Protein sequence: CASSVEGWTEAFF.

This clone has more than one count but fewer than ten. This rearrangement joins TRBV7-3 to TRBJ1-1, with D possibly matching TRBD1 (5 bases). The length of the CDR3 is 13 residues. The germline CDR1 and CDR2 sequences are SGHTA and FQGTGA. V gave up 4 bases and J gave up 6 bases, with 12 bases separating them. This CDR3 is CASSSQGGPEAFF. The CDR3 nucleotides are TGTGCCAGCAGCTCCCAGGGAGGGCCTGAAGCTTTCTTT. Full variable domain (missing parts from reference TRBV7-3 and TRBJ1-1): GAGVSQTPSNKVTEKGKYVELRCDPISGHTALYWYRQSLGQGPEFLIYFQGTGAADDSGLPNDRFFAVRPEGSVSTLKIQRTERGDSAVYLCASSSQGGPEAFFGQGTRLTVV.

This clone appeared a few times. The chain carries TRBV19 and TRBJ1-1; D remains unclear. V shed 4 bases and J shed 0 bases, with 9 bases lying between them. The CDR3 runs to 14 residues. The germline V gene encodes CDR1 LNHDA and CDR2 SQIVND (reference sequence). The CDR3 spells CASSKLGLNTEAFF. CDR3 nucleotides: TGTGCCAGTAGTAAGTTGGGGTTGAACACTGAAGCTTTCTTT.

The rearrangement joins TRBV5-4 to TRBJ2-5; 10 positions match TRBD1. From germline, CDR1 is SGHNT and CDR2 YYREEE (reference sequence). Unmatched junction bases numbered 13, after V lost 4 bases and J lost 4 bases. This CDR3 has 17 amino acids. CDR3 region: CASSQGGTGASRETQYF. As DNA, the CDR3 is TGTGCCAGCAGCCAAGGGGGGACAGGGGCCTCGCGAGAGACCCAGTACTTC.

The rearrangement uses TRBV7-9 and TRBJ2-5; D is possibly TRBD1 or TRBD2 (5 bases each). Trimming removed 7 bases from V and 0 bases from J, with 9 bases in between. The CDR3 sequence is 13 residues long. Per germline, CDR1 SEHNR and CDR2 FQNEAQ (reference sequence). The CDR3 loop reads CASKEGYQETQYF. The CDR3 DNA reads TGTGCCAGCAAAGAGGGGTACCAAGAGACCCAGTACTTC.

The gene calls are TRBV5-5 and TRBJ1-4; TRBD1 matches at 9 bases. The length of the CDR3 is 15 residues. The V gene end was trimmed by 4 bases and the J gene end by 7 bases; junction bases not matched to a gene: 8. Germline V gives CDR1 SGHKS, CDR2 YYEKEE (reference sequence). The DNA for the CDR3 is TGTGCCAGCAGCCCCGGGACAGGGATGGGTGAAAAACTGTTTTTT. It translates to CASSPGTGMGEKLFF.

This clone was seen just once. J is TRBJ1-2 and V is TRBV2, with 11 bases lining up with TRBD1. Germline assignment: CDR1 SNHLY and CDR2 FYNNEI. Trimming at V came to 7 bases and at J to 6 bases, leaving 10 bases not matched to a gene. CDR3 length: 15 residues. The CDR3 DNA sequence: TGTGCCAGCACCCCCGGGACAGGGGGATGGGATGGCTACACCTTC. Translation gives CASTPGTGGWDGYTF.

The chain has TRBV4-1 and TRBJ2-7, with 9 positions matching TRBD1. CDR3 length equals 14 residues. J was trimmed by 5 bases and V by 1 base; bases with no gene match: 3. The germline V gene encodes CDR1 MGHRA and CDR2 YSYEKL. The CDR3 DNA sequence: TGCGCCAGCAGCCAAGTGACAGGGGGGGACGAGCAGTACTTC. Translating it yields CASSQVTGGDEQYF.

This chain joins TRBV29-1 and TRBJ2-7; 7 nucleotides line up with TRBD2. With 6 bases clipped from V and 3 bases from J, the junction kept 5 bases outside the gene matches. This CDR3 is 12 amino acids long. Per germline, CDR1 SQVTM and CDR2 ANQGSEA. CDR3 nucleotide sequence: TGCAGCGTCCTAGCGGAGAACTACGAGCAGTACTTC. Its protein is CSVLAENYEQYF.

The V and J genes are TRBV28 and TRBJ2-7, with 7 positions matching TRBD1. CDR3 length: 15 amino acids. CDR1 and CDR2 (germline): MDHEN, SYDVKM. V shed 5 bases, J shed 5 bases, and the junction held 12 bases outside the gene matches. CDR3 region: CASSVAGQGDHEQYF. CDR3 DNA: TGTGCCAGCAGTGTGGCAGGGCAGGGGGACCACGAGCAGTACTTC. The variable domain in full, with the rest retrieved from reference TRBV28 and TRBJ2-7, is DVKVTQSSRYLVKRTGEKVFLECVQDMDHENMFWYRQDPGLGLRLIYFSYDVKMKEKGDIPEGYSVSREKKERFSLILESASTNQTSMYLCASSVAGQGDHEQYFGPGTRLTVT.

This chain joins TRBV7-9 and TRBJ1-1; D gene uncertain. The CDR3 extends over 12 amino acids. Germline V gene sequence: CDR1 SEHNR, CDR2 FQNEAQ (reference sequence). V lost 2 bases and J 5 bases, leaving 6 bases between the germline ends. The CDR3 loop is CASSLLETEAFF. The DNA for the CDR3 is TGTGCCAGCAGCTTATTGGAGACTGAAGCTTTCTTT.

This chain links TRBV7-2 with TRBJ1-5; D gene ambiguous. The germline gives CDR1 SGHTA, CDR2 FQGNSA. The V end lost 3 bases, the J end lost 3 bases, and 9 bases lay between the germline ends. CDR3 size: 14 residues. This chain's CDR3 is CASSFGHLNQPQHF. As DNA, the CDR3 is TGTGCCAGCAGCTTCGGGCATCTCAATCAGCCCCAGCATTTT.

This chain links TRBV14 with TRBJ2-5; D may be TRBD1 (6 bases). The V end lost 1 base, the J end lost 5 bases, and 14 bases lay between the germline ends. Germline lookup yields CDR1 SGHDN and CDR2 FVKESK. The CDR3 runs 15 residues. The CDR3 DNA follows: TGTGCCAGCAGCCAAGGACAGGCGAAGTCGGAGACCCAGTACTTC. This translates into CASSQGQAKSETQYF.